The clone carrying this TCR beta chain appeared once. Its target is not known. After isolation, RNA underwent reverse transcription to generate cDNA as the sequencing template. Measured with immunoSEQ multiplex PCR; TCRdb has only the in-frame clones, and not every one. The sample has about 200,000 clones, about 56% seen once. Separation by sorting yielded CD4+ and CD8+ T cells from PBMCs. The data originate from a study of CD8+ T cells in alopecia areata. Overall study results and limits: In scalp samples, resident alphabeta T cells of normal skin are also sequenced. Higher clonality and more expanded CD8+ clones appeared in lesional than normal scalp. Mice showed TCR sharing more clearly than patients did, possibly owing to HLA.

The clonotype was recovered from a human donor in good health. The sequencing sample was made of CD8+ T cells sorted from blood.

The CDR3 loop reads CATSREGPDTEAFF. In DNA, the CDR3 is TGTGCCACCTCGAGGGAGGGGCCCGACACTGAAGCTTTCTTT. The chain has TRBV27 and TRBJ1-1; D may be TRBD1 (5 bases). Trimming stripped 10 bases from V and 3 bases from J, with 18 bases between. Germline CDR1 MNHEY, CDR2 SMNVEV (reference sequence). CDR3 length equals 14 residues.